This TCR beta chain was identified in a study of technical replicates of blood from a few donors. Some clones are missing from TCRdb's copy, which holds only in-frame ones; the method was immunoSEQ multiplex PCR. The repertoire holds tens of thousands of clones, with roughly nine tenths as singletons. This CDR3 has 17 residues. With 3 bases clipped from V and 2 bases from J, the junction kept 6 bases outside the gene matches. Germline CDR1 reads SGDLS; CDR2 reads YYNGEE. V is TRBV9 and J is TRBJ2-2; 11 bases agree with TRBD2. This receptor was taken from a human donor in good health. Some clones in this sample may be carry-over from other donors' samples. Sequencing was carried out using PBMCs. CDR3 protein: CASSEQGLADNTGELFF. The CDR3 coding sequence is TGTGCCAGCAGCGAGCAGGGACTAGCGGATAACACCGGGGAGCTGTTTTTT.